This T cell receptor beta chain was captured by sequencing in a study of T cell responses to AZD1222 COVID-19 vaccine. In the study overall: Second-dose intervals near 4 or 12 weeks were combined.

The data were produced by immunoSEQ multiplex PCR, yet TCRdb's version contains in-frame clones alone and is incomplete. Of roughly 140,000 clones in the sample, 70% to 90% were seen once. Per germline, CDR1 GTSNPN and CDR2 SVGIG (reference sequence). V trimming: 5 bases; J trimming: 2 bases; junction bases outside the gene matches: 7. This CDR3 is 15 amino acids long. J is TRBJ2-3 and V is TRBV30, with 10 bases fitting TRBD2. The sequences come from peripheral blood, collected on day 0 of AZD1222 vaccination. The clonotype originates from an adult in good health. In DNA, the CDR3 is TGTGCCTGGGGTTTAGCGGGGGGATCCACAGATACGCAGTATTTT. This encodes CAWGLAGGSTDTQYF. The full variable domain, its missing parts supplied by reference TRBV30 and TRBJ2-3, is SQTIHQWPATLVQPVGSPLSLECTVEGTSNPNLYWYRQAAGRGLQLLFYSVGIGQISSEVPQNLSASRPQDRQFILSSKKLLLSDSGFYLCAWGLAGGSTDTQYFGPGTRLTVL.